The 25 T cell receptor beta chains in this list originate from one sample, sequenced in a study of blood T cell repertoires in COVID-19. The method was immunoSEQ multiplex PCR; TCRdb's version includes in-frame clones alone and lacks a portion of them. The sample includes about 40,000 clones, roughly 83% of them seen just once. The sequenced sample was peripheral blood. These receptors came from a woman aged 60-75 years with acute or convalescent COVID-19.

The chain combines TRBV20-1 with TRBJ2-7; unclear D gene. This CDR3 spans 10 amino acids. CDR1 and CDR2 from the germline V gene are DFQATT and SNEGSKA (reference sequence). Trimming removed 3 bases at V and 3 bases at J, with 3 bases between. The CDR3 loop reads CSASNYEQYF. In nucleotides, the CDR3 is TGCAGTGCTAGCAACTACGAGCAGTACTTC.

This clone was picked up one time. The chain is built from TRBV5-6 and TRBJ2-5; no clear D gene. The CDR3 loop spans 16 amino acids. Between the trimmed V and J ends, which lost 3 bases and 4 bases, there was a span of 19 bases. Germline V CDR1 and CDR2: SGHDT, YYEEEE. The CDR3 DNA reads TGTGCCAGCAGCTCACCAGTCGTACCGGGTCGAGAGACCCAGTACTTC. Translated: CASSSPVVPGRETQYF.

The J gene is TRBJ1-5, the V gene TRBV28; D is possibly TRBD1 (5 bases). This CDR3 is 14 amino acids long. V was trimmed by 6 bases and J by 0 bases, leaving 9 bases between them. CDR1 and CDR2 from the germline V gene are MDHEN and SYDVKM. The CDR3 here is CASSRDYSNQPQHF. The CDR3 DNA sequence: TGTGCCAGCAGCAGGGACTATAGCAATCAGCCCCAGCATTTT.

The gene calls are TRBV2 and TRBJ1-1, with D possibly matching TRBD1 (5 bases). From germline, CDR1 is SNHLY and CDR2 FYNNEI. The CDR3 sequence is 14 residues long. Between the trimmed V and J ends, which lost 4 bases and 2 bases, there was a span of 11 bases. The CDR3 protein is CASSAGGGNTEAFF. The CDR3 DNA reads TGTGCCAGCAGTGCGGGGGGGGGAAACACTGAAGCTTTCTTT.

This clone has more than one count but fewer than ten. The chain has TRBV24-1 and TRBJ2-5; D unclear. V lost 3 bases and J lost 2, with 12 bases in between. CDR1 and CDR2 (germline): KGHDR, SFDVKD. This CDR3 has 15 residues. The CDR3 protein is CATSDPQNPQETQYF. Here the CDR3 DNA reads TGTGCCACCAGTGATCCGCAGAATCCGCAAGAGACCCAGTACTTC.

The chain joins TRBV7-2 to TRBJ2-3, with D possibly matching TRBD2 (5 bases). This CDR3 region has 15 residues. V lost 1 base and J lost 0, with 8 bases in between. CDR1 and CDR2 from the germline V gene are SGHTA and FQGNSA. The CDR3 nucleotides are TGTGCCAGCAGCTTAGTGGGCGGGAGCACAGATACGCAGTATTTT. It specifies CASSLVGGSTDTQYF.

The chain couples TRBV4-2 to TRBJ1-4; no reliable D call. Trimming took 1 base from V and 2 from J, leaving 8 bases between them. There are 15 residues in the CDR3. Germline V gene lookup returns CDR1 LGHNA and CDR2 YNFKEQ. CDR3 sequence (DNA): TGTGCCAGCAGCCAAGCCCATCGGACTAATGAAAAACTGTTTTTT. Its protein product is CASSQAHRTNEKLFF.

V is TRBV5-1 and J is TRBJ1-4; D is possibly TRBD1 (6 bases). V shed 1 base and J shed 2 bases, with 9 bases lying between them. This CDR3 has 15 residues. Germline V gene data show CDR1 as SGHRS and CDR2 as YFSETQ. The CDR3 region has the DNA TGCGCCAGCAGCTTGACGGGGGGCACTAATGAAAAACTGTTTTTT. Translation gives CASSLTGGTNEKLFF.

The chain combines TRBV27 with TRBJ2-7; 10 positions agree with TRBD2. The V segment lost 6 bases and the J segment 2 bases; nucleotides outside the gene matches: 10. CDR3 length equals 16 residues. Per the germline V gene, CDR1 is MNHEY and CDR2 is SMNVEV (reference sequence). CDR3 in DNA: TGTGCCAGCAGCCTAGTCAGCGGGGGGGCCGCCTACGAGCAGTACTTC. Protein: CASSLVSGGAAYEQYF.

The V and J genes are TRBV14 and TRBJ2-7; tentatively, D is TRBD2 (5 bases). This CDR3 comprises 14 residues. Between the trimmed V and J ends, which lost 1 base and 4 bases, there was a span of 11 bases. Per germline, CDR1 SGHDN and CDR2 FVKESK. CDR3 amino acids: CASSQGPSRYEQYF. As DNA, the CDR3 is TGTGCCAGCAGCCAAGGTCCTAGCAGATACGAGCAGTACTTC.

The V and J genes are TRBV7-3 and TRBJ1-4, with 7 bases identical to TRBD1. Germline V lookup: CDR1 SGHTA, CDR2 FQGTGA. The junction had 23 bases not matched to a gene; V was cut back by 5 bases and J by 8 bases. The CDR3 spans 19 residues. CDR3 DNA: TGTGCCAGCAGCCACAGAAACAGAAGAACAGGGGTGAAAGGGGAAAAACTGTTTTTT. Translation gives CASSHRNRRTGVKGEKLFF.

This rearrangement joins TRBV6-5 to TRBJ1-1; possible D gene TRBD1, 5 bases. V was cut by 6 bases and J by 3 bases, with 17 bases left in between. Germline CDR1 and CDR2: MNHEY and SVGAGI. The CDR3 runs 15 residues. CDR3: CASRASGRTDTEAFF. The CDR3 nucleotides are TGTGCCAGCAGAGCTTCAGGGCGGACGGACACTGAAGCTTTCTTT.

This clone was recorded a few times. The chain joins TRBV10-1 to TRBJ2-7, with D perhaps matching TRBD1 (6 bases). Per germline, CDR1 WNHNN and CDR2 SYGVQD (reference sequence). The CDR3 runs to 13 residues. With 6 bases removed from V and 5 bases from J, the gap between germline ends came to 14 bases. The CDR3 sequence is CASRRRQGNEQYF. The DNA for the CDR3 is TGCGCCAGCAGGAGGAGGCAGGGGAACGAGCAGTACTTC.

The chain links TRBV19 to TRBJ1-2; TRBD1 is a possible D gene (6 bases). CDR1 is LNHDA and CDR2 is SQIVND in the germline V gene (reference sequence). The CDR3 spans 14 residues. V dropped 7 bases and J dropped 1 base, with 13 bases sitting between them. The CDR3 reads CASMYQGSNYGYTF. CDR3 DNA: TGTGCCAGTATGTATCAGGGGAGTAACTATGGCTACACCTTC.

The rearrangement uses TRBV10-3 and TRBJ2-7, with a weak D call TRBD2 (7 bases). Germline CDR1 ENHRY, CDR2 SYGVKD. V lost 9 bases to trimming and J lost 2 bases, with 17 bases between them. This CDR3 spans 14 amino acids. The CDR3: CAMGEGDMTYEQYF. The CDR3 DNA follows: TGTGCCATGGGGGAGGGGGACATGACCTACGAGCAGTACTTC.

This sequence joins TRBV28 and TRBJ1-1; D may be TRBD1 (5 bases). There are 13 residues in the CDR3. CDR1 is MDHEN and CDR2 is SYDVKM in the germline V gene. V was shortened by 2 bases and J by 1 base, with 5 bases between the two germline ends. The CDR3 DNA sequence: TGTGCCAGCAGTTTACAGGGGAACACTGAAGCTTTCTTT. This sequence encodes CASSLQGNTEAFF.

The rearrangement joins TRBV7-9 to TRBJ1-2; the match to TRBD1 covers 10 bases. The CDR3 length is 14 residues. Germline CDR1 SEHNR, CDR2 FQNEAQ (reference sequence). V shed 1 base, J shed 7 bases, and the junction held 3 bases outside the gene matches. The CDR3 coding sequence is TGTGCCAGCAGCTTAGGACGGGACAGGGGTGGCTACACCTTC. It specifies CASSLGRDRGGYTF.

The genes are TRBV10-3 and TRBJ1-1, with a weak D call TRBD1 (6 bases). This CDR3 spans 13 amino acids. CDR1 and CDR2 (germline): ENHRY, SYGVKD. V was shortened by 11 bases and J by 7 bases, with 20 bases between the two germline ends. The CDR3 reads CAVQGTERNEAFF. The CDR3 DNA follows: TGTGCCGTACAGGGTACGGAACGTAATGAAGCTTTCTTT.

The chain couples TRBV2 to TRBJ2-3, with TRBD2 as a possible D gene (7 bases). The germline gives CDR1 SNHLY, CDR2 FYNNEI. V was clipped by 7 bases and J by 0 bases, with 14 bases between them. CDR3 length equals 15 residues. In DNA, the CDR3 is TGTGCCAGCACGGGGGGCCTGCAGAGCACAGATACGCAGTATTTT. Its translation is CASTGGLQSTDTQYF.

This sequence joins TRBV2 and TRBJ2-7; weak D call: TRBD2 (6 bases). This CDR3 spans 15 amino acids. V gave up 6 bases and J gave up 1 base, with 16 bases separating them. Germline V gene sequence: CDR1 SNHLY, CDR2 FYNNEI. As DNA, the CDR3 is TGTGCCAGCAGGGAATCCGGGACTCTTTCCTACGAGCAGTACTTC. Its translation: CASRESGTLSYEQYF. The full variable domain, in which reference TRBV2 and TRBJ2-7 provide the parts outside the CDR3, is EPEVTQTPSHQVTQMGQEVILRCVPISNHLYFYWYRQILGQKVEFLVSFYNNEISEKSEIFDDQFSVERPDGSNFTLKIRSTKLEDSAMYFCASRESGTLSYEQYFGPGTRLTVT.

The chain links TRBV5-5 to TRBJ2-5, with TRBD2 matching 8 bases. The CDR3 totals 15 residues. Germline CDR1 SGHKS, CDR2 YYEKEE (reference sequence). The J segment lost 0 bases and the V segment lost 3 bases, leaving 4 bases of the junction unmatched. CDR3 sequence: CASSSLAGYQETQYF. In DNA form, the CDR3 reads TGTGCCAGCAGCTCTTTAGCGGGGTACCAAGAGACCCAGTACTTC. Based on the CDR3 plus reference TRBV5-5 and TRBJ2-5, the full variable domain is DAGVTQSPTHLIKTRGQQVTLRCSPISGHKSVSWYQQVLGQGPQFIFQYYEKEERGRGNFPDRFSARQFPNYSSELNVNALLLGDSALYLCASSSLAGYQETQYFGPGTRLLVL.

This sequence joins TRBV19 and TRBJ1-5; D is perhaps TRBD1 (6 bases). Germline loops: CDR1 LNHDA, CDR2 SQIVND (reference sequence). The CDR3 runs 16 residues. V was shortened by 5 bases and J by 1 base, with 15 bases between the two germline ends. Here the CDR3 reads CASSPTTGTSNQPQHF. CDR3 sequence (DNA): TGTGCCAGTAGTCCGACCACCGGGACAAGCAATCAGCCCCAGCATTTT.

The chain carries TRBV5-4 and TRBJ1-2; no clear D. The CDR3 extends over 12 amino acids. In germline, CDR1 is SGHNT, CDR2 YYREEE (reference sequence). Trimming stripped 2 bases from V and 7 bases from J, with 9 bases between. The CDR3 DNA reads TGTGCCAGCAGCTTTGAGGGTGGTGGCTACACCTTC. Protein sequence: CASSFEGGGYTF.

The J gene is TRBJ1-2, the V gene TRBV28; no clear D gene. Germline loops: CDR1 MDHEN, CDR2 SYDVKM. V was trimmed by 6 bases and J by 7 bases, leaving 12 bases between them. The CDR3 length is 12 residues. Written as DNA, the CDR3 is TGTGCCAGCAGGCCCGAGGCTGGTGGCTACACCTTC. This translates into CASRPEAGGYTF.

The genes are TRBV14 and TRBJ1-2; no firm D call. This CDR3 is 14 amino acids long. Germline CDR1 SGHDN, CDR2 FVKESK. Trimming shortened V by 4 bases and J by 5 bases, and 14 bases separated the two germline ends. Here the CDR3 DNA reads TGTGCCAGCAGCCCCCTGGGCCCTGGATATGGCTACACCTTC. It yields the protein CASSPLGPGYGYTF.